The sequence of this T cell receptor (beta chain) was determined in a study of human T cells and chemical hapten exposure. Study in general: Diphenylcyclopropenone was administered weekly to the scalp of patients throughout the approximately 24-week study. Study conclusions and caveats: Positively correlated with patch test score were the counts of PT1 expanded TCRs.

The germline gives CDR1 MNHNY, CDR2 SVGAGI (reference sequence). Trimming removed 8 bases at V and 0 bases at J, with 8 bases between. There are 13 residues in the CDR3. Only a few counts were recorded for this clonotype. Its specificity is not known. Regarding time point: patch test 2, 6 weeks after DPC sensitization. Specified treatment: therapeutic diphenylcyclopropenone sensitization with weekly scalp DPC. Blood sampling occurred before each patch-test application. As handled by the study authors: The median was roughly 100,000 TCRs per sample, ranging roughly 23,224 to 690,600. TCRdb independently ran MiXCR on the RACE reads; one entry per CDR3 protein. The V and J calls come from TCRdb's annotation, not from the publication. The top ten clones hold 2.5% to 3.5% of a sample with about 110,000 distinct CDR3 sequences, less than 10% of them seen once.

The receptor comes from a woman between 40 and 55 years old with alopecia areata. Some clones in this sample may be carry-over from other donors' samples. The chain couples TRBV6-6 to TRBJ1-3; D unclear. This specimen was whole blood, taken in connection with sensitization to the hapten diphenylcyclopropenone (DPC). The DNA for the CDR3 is TGTGCCAGCCGCCAGAGCTCTGGAAACACCATATATTTT. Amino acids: CASRQSSGNTIYF.